The 32 T cell receptor beta chains below all came from one sample that was sequenced in a study of immune cell composition in non-small cell lung cancer. Sequenced by immunoSEQ multiplex PCR; TCRdb stores in-frame clones only, minus some. The sample has around 3,200 clones, roughly 80% seen once. Sequencing used lung tumor tissue. Source of these receptors: a human donor with non-small cell lung cancer.

This chain uses TRBV28 with TRBJ1-6; 7 bases match TRBD1. Germline CDR1 is MDHEN and CDR2 is SYDVKM. This CDR3 comprises 15 residues. The V and J ends lost 8 bases and 8 bases, in that order; junction bases with no gene match: 12. CDR3 in DNA: TGTGCCAGCCCGCCCCCGGGACAGACATATTCACCCCTCCACTTT. Translation gives CASPPPGQTYSPLHF.

This clone was recorded only once. V gene TRBV5-1 combines with J gene TRBJ2-5, with 12 positions matching TRBD2. The CDR3 loop spans 15 amino acids. Germline CDR1 is SGHRS and CDR2 is YFSETQ. Trimming at V came to 4 bases and at J to 5 bases, leaving 6 bases not matched to a gene. CDR3 sequence reads: CASSPPGLAGETQYF. The DNA for the CDR3 is TGCGCCAGCAGCCCCCCAGGACTAGCGGGGGAGACCCAGTACTTC. Using reference TRBV5-1 and TRBJ2-5 for the parts outside the CDR3, the full variable domain is KAGVTQTPRYLIKTRGQQVTLSCSPISGHRSVSWYQQTPGQGLQFLFEYFSETQRNKGNFPGRFSGRQFSNSRSEMNVSTLELGDSALYLCASSPPGLAGETQYFGPGTRLLVL.

The chain employs TRBV9 and TRBJ1-2; D possibly corresponds to TRBD1 (5 bases). Germline V gene lookup returns CDR1 SGDLS and CDR2 YYNGEE. CDR3 length equals 13 residues. V was clipped by 4 bases and J by 3 bases, with 10 bases between them. This CDR3 reads CASSPAGYYGYTF. The CDR3, as DNA: TGTGCCAGCAGCCCCGCAGGGTACTATGGCTACACCTTC.

The chain is built from TRBV23-1 and TRBJ2-5; 11 bases agree with TRBD1. TRBV23-1 is treated as an ORF (open reading frame) with a function not yet certain. CDR3 size: 15 residues. The junction had 5 bases not matched to a gene; V was cut back by 3 bases and J by 5 bases. The CDR3 is CASSQGTGGTETQYF. CDR3 DNA sequence: TGCGCCAGCAGTCAGGGGACAGGGGGGACGGAGACCCAGTACTTC.

CDR3 region: CASSSPDKVQYF. CDR3 DNA sequence: TGTGCCAGCAGTTCGCCGGACAAAGTGCAGTACTTC. The rearrangement links TRBV6-5 to TRBJ2-7; D is perhaps TRBD1 (5 bases). V lost 4 bases, J lost 9 bases, and 13 bases lay in between. In germline, CDR1 is MNHEY, CDR2 SVGAGI. The CDR3 spans 12 residues.

The chain couples TRBV6-1 to TRBJ1-4; D not resolved. CDR3 length: 16 amino acids. Trimming stripped 1 base from V and 1 base from J, with 10 bases between. Germline CDR1 reads MNHNS; CDR2 reads SASEGT. CDR3 sequence reads: CASSEGSIITNEKLFF. For the CDR3, the DNA is TGTGCCAGCAGTGAAGGAAGCATCATAACTAATGAAAAACTGTTTTTT.

The V gene is TRBV5-8, the J gene TRBJ2-5; 16 bases are a match to TRBD2. V was pared by 4 bases and J by 1 base, with 10 bases of the junction left unmatched. There are 19 residues in the CDR3. CDR1 is SGHTS and CDR2 is YDEGEE in the germline V gene. As DNA, the CDR3 is TGTGCCAGCAGCCCGGGACTAGCGGGGGGGCGGTCCTTCCAAGAGACCCAGTACTTC. This translates into CASSPGLAGGRSFQETQYF.

The V call is TRBV9, the J call TRBJ2-1; 10 bases are a match to TRBD2. This CDR3 has 15 residues. The germline V gene encodes CDR1 SGDLS and CDR2 YYNGEE. V dropped 3 bases and J dropped 4; count of bases not matched to a gene: 4. CDR3 sequence (DNA): TGTGCCAGCAGCGGGACTAGCGGTTCGTACAATGAGCAGTTCTTC. It encodes CASSGTSGSYNEQFF.

The rearrangement joins TRBV7-2 to TRBJ1-2; 7 bases match TRBD1. The J segment lost 8 bases and the V segment lost 5 bases, leaving 11 bases of the junction unmatched. CDR1 SGHTA and CDR2 FQGNSA come from the germline V gene. The CDR3 has 14 residues. CDR3 nucleotide sequence: TGTGCCAGCAGCCACCTGACAGGGCCTCGGGGCTACACCTTC. Its translation is CASSHLTGPRGYTF. The full variable domain, its missing parts supplied by reference TRBV7-2 and TRBJ1-2, is GAGVSQSPSNKVTEKGKDVELRCDPISGHTALYWYRQSLGQGLEFLIYFQGNSAPDKSGLPSDRFSAERTGGSVSTLTIQRTQQEDSAVYLCASSHLTGPRGYTFGSGTRLTVV.

The chain carries TRBV2 and TRBJ1-2; 7 bases fit TRBD1. There are 13 residues in the CDR3. Germline CDR1 is SNHLY and CDR2 is FYNNEI. With V trimmed by 6 bases and J by 4 bases, 5 bases remained unmatched. The DNA of the CDR3 is TGTGCCAGCAGGGCAGGGGGTACCTATGGCTACACCTTC. Protein: CASRAGGTYGYTF.

The V and J genes are TRBV4-1 and TRBJ2-3; 9 bases are a match to TRBD2. The V gene's germline CDR1 is MGHRA and CDR2 YSYEKL. This CDR3 is 17 amino acids long. The J segment lost 4 bases and the V segment lost 2 bases, leaving 10 bases of the junction unmatched. The CDR3 DNA reads as TGCGCCAGCAGCCAACCCCTCCTAGCGGGGAGTCCAGATACGCAGTATTTT. Translating it yields CASSQPLLAGSPDTQYF.

The rearrangement links TRBV10-3 to TRBJ1-5, with a possible D match to TRBD1 (5 bases). The CDR3 covers 12 residues. Germline V CDR1 and CDR2: ENHRY, SYGVKD. In nucleotides, the CDR3 is TGTGGTTCAGGGACTGGTCATCAGCCCCAGCATTTT. This sequence encodes CGSGTGHQPQHF.

The chain carries TRBV28 and TRBJ1-2, with 8 positions matching TRBD1. The ends lost 1 base at V and 4 bases at J; junction bases unmatched: 8. The CDR3 loop spans 16 amino acids. Germline loops: CDR1 MDHEN, CDR2 SYDVKM. In DNA, the CDR3 is TGTGCCAGCAGTTTATTCCCCTGGACAGGGATCTATGGCTACACCTTC. Its translation is CASSLFPWTGIYGYTF.

The chain carries TRBV7-2 and TRBJ2-6; TRBD2 aligns across 8 bases. The CDR3 totals 15 residues. Per the germline V gene, CDR1 is SGHTA and CDR2 is FQGNSA. The V gene end was trimmed by 10 bases and the J gene end by 2 bases; junction bases not matched to a gene: 7. The CDR3, as DNA: TGTGCCACCTCTCGGGGGGGCGCTGGGGCCAACGTCCTGACTTTC. Its translation: CATSRGGAGANVLTF.

This sequence joins TRBV6-5 and TRBJ2-2; tentative D call: TRBD1 (6 bases). Germline V gene sequence: CDR1 MNHEY, CDR2 SVGAGI. The CDR3 runs to 14 residues. The V and J ends lost 5 bases and 5 bases respectively, with 12 bases between them. The CDR3 spells CASSQQGWTGELFF. CDR3 DNA: TGTGCCAGCAGTCAACAGGGCTGGACCGGGGAGCTGTTTTTT.

This chain connects TRBV14 to TRBJ2-2; 9 bases align to TRBD1. Germline V lookup: CDR1 SGHDN, CDR2 FVKESK. The CDR3 covers 16 residues. V was pared by 7 bases and J by 4 bases, with 10 bases of the junction left unmatched. The CDR3, as DNA: TGTGCCAGCAACTCGGGACAGGGAGTCGGCACCGGGGAGCTGTTTTTT. This encodes CASNSGQGVGTGELFF. The entire variable domain, with the rest obtained from reference TRBV14 and TRBJ2-2, is as follows: EAGVTQFPSHSVIEKGQTVTLRCDPISGHDNLYWYRRVMGKEIKFLLHFVKESKQDESGMPNNRFLAERTGGTYSTLKVQPAELEDSGVYFCASNSGQGVGTGELFFGEGSRLTVL.

V usage is TRBV28 and J usage is TRBJ2-3; the D gene is possibly TRBD1 (6 bases). Trimming pared 4 bases from V and 6 bases from J, leaving 17 bases between. CDR1 and CDR2 from the germline V gene are MDHEN and SYDVKM. The CDR3 contains 15 residues. CDR3 sequence reads: CASSYRDNMGDTQYF. Here the CDR3 DNA reads TGTGCCAGCAGTTACAGGGACAACATGGGGGATACGCAGTATTTT. Based on the CDR3 plus reference TRBV28 and TRBJ2-3, the full variable domain is DVKVTQSSRYLVKRTGEKVFLECVQDMDHENMFWYRQDPGLGLRLIYFSYDVKMKEKGDIPEGYSVSREKKERFSLILESASTNQTSMYLCASSYRDNMGDTQYFGPGTRLTVL.

This rearrangement joins TRBV6-6 to TRBJ2-2; D is undetermined. The ends were cut back, 9 bases at V and 0 bases at J, with 8 bases in the middle. The germline V gene has CDR1 MNHNY and CDR2 SVGAGI (reference sequence). This CDR3 has 13 amino acids. The CDR3 reads CASKSSNTGELFF. In DNA form, the CDR3 reads TGTGCCAGTAAGAGTTCGAACACCGGGGAGCTGTTTTTT.

In this sample, this clone turned up a few times. V usage is TRBV7-9 and J usage is TRBJ1-2, with 10 bases aligning to TRBD1. The CDR3 contains 13 residues. The germline V gene has CDR1 SEHNR and CDR2 FQNEAQ (reference sequence). The V and J ends lost 5 bases and 8 bases, in that order; junction bases with no gene match: 5. CDR3 sequence: CASSGGQGSGYTF. The CDR3 coding sequence is TGTGCCAGCAGCGGGGGACAGGGGAGCGGCTACACCTTC.

The J gene is TRBJ1-1, the V gene TRBV6-1; D gene unclear. The CDR3 sequence is 15 residues long. CDR1 is MNHNS and CDR2 is SASEGT in the germline V gene. V was clipped by 4 bases and J by 1 base, with 13 bases between them. CDR3 residues: CASSVREVGNTEAFF. In DNA, the CDR3 is TGTGCCAGCAGTGTGAGGGAGGTGGGGAACACTGAAGCTTTCTTT.

The J gene is TRBJ2-2, the V gene TRBV5-5; 9 nucleotides line up with TRBD1. Looked up from germline, CDR1 is SGHKS and CDR2 is YYEKEE (reference sequence). Trimming removed 4 bases from V and 3 bases from J; junction bases left unmatched: 7. This CDR3 comprises 16 residues. This CDR3 is CASSPRQGGDTGELFF. The CDR3 DNA sequence: TGTGCCAGCAGCCCCCGACAGGGGGGGGACACCGGGGAGCTGTTTTTT.

The chain couples TRBV7-9 to TRBJ2-3; the match to TRBD2 covers 7 bases. Germline V lookup: CDR1 SEHNR, CDR2 FQNEAQ (reference sequence). Trimming removed 1 base from V and 3 bases from J; junction bases left unmatched: 7. This CDR3 is built from 16 residues. In DNA form, the CDR3 reads TGTGCCAGCAGCTTAGGCGGGACGGGGGGAACAGATACGCAGTATTTT. Its translation: CASSLGGTGGTDTQYF.

The chain joins TRBV30 to TRBJ1-1; TRBD1 might be the D (6 bases). V was trimmed by 5 bases and J by 4 bases, leaving 14 bases between them. Germline V CDR1 and CDR2: GTSNPN, SVGIG (reference sequence). CDR3 length: 13 amino acids. In DNA, the CDR3 is TGTGCCTGGGATTCTGAACAGGGCACTGAAGCTTTCTTT. The encoded protein is CAWDSEQGTEAFF.

The chain combines TRBV21-1 with TRBJ2-3; the table's D call, TRBD2, has no DNA check behind it. TRBV21-1 is shown as a pseudogene. The CDR3 is 14 residues long. The DNA for the CDR3 is TGTGCCAGCTCGCTAGCGGGGGCAACAGATACGCAGTATTTT. Protein product: CASSLAGATDTQYF.

The genes are TRBV28 and TRBJ1-1; TRBD1 agrees at 7 bases. J gave up 1 base and V 11 bases, and 25 bases lay outside the gene matches. Germline loops: CDR1 MDHEN, CDR2 SYDVKM. The CDR3 contains 19 residues. Here the CDR3 DNA reads TGTGCCCCAAACCTAGCCTGCGCGGCGGGGACAGAACCGAACACTGAAGCTTTCTTT. This encodes CAPNLACAAGTEPNTEAFF.

The V gene is TRBV9, the J gene TRBJ1-2; the match to TRBD1 covers 12 bases. This CDR3 has 18 residues. The germline gives CDR1 SGDLS, CDR2 YYNGEE. The V and J ends lost 2 bases and 5 bases, in that order; junction bases with no gene match: 13. The CDR3 DNA is TGTGCCAGCAGCGTCCTCCCGGGGGGACAGGGGGCCGAGTATGGCTACACCTTC. This gives the protein CASSVLPGGQGAEYGYTF.

This rearrangement joins TRBV2 to TRBJ2-5, with 9 bases matching TRBD2. CDR3 size: 12 residues. Germline-derived CDR1 and CDR2 are SNHLY and FYNNEI. V lost 7 bases and J lost 4; bases outside the gene matches: 1. CDR3 nucleotide sequence: TGTGCCAGCAATAGCGGGGGAGAGACCCAGTACTTC. Translating gives CASNSGGETQYF.

The table lists this clone with a few counts. The CDR3: CASMWRSTDTQYF. The CDR3 DNA reads as TGTGCCAGCATGTGGAGGAGCACAGATACGCAGTATTTT. V gene TRBV27 combines with J gene TRBJ2-3, with D possibly matching TRBD2 (5 bases). The CDR3 is 13 amino acids. The germline V and J ends were trimmed by 7 bases and 0 bases, with 8 bases remaining between them. From germline, CDR1 is MNHEY and CDR2 SMNVEV (reference sequence).

The CDR3 reads CASFAWGDRYNEQFF. The CDR3 DNA sequence: TGTGCCAGCTTCGCCTGGGGGGACAGATACAATGAGCAGTTCTTC. The genes are TRBV6-1 and TRBJ2-1, with D maybe TRBD1 (7 bases). The CDR3 loop spans 15 amino acids. Deletions cut 8 bases from V and 4 bases from J, with 18 bases between. Germline V gene sequence: CDR1 MNHNS, CDR2 SASEGT.

The chain joins TRBV7-8 to TRBJ2-3; TRBD2 might be the D (6 bases). Germline assignment: CDR1 SGHVS and CDR2 FQNEAQ. The CDR3 has 14 amino acids. V was cut by 1 base and J by 5 bases, with 10 bases left in between. CDR3 protein: CASSLEWGEDTQYF. In DNA form, the CDR3 reads TGTGCCAGCAGCTTAGAGTGGGGGGAAGATACGCAGTATTTT.

This chain joins TRBV5-4 and TRBJ2-1, with TRBD2 matching 10 bases. Germline V lookup: CDR1 SGHNT, CDR2 YYREEE (reference sequence). CDR3 length equals 17 residues. With V trimmed by 7 bases and J by 7 bases, 17 bases remained unmatched. DNA for the CDR3: TGTGCCAGCTCTGGGGGGCTAGCGGGGGCCCCGGGGAATGAGCAGTTCTTC. Its translation: CASSGGLAGAPGNEQFF.

V usage is TRBV18 and J usage is TRBJ2-5, with 7 bases matching TRBD1. The V gene end was trimmed by 2 bases and the J gene end by 7 bases; junction bases not matched to a gene: 10. This CDR3 contains 15 residues. Germline values: CDR1 KGHSH, CDR2 LQKENI. The CDR3 coding sequence is TGTGCCAGCTCACCAACGCGACAGGGTGAAGGGACCCAGTACTTC. This sequence encodes CASSPTRQGEGTQYF. The full variable domain, in which reference TRBV18 and TRBJ2-5 provide the parts outside the CDR3, is NAGVMQNPRHLVRRRGQEARLRCSPMKGHSHVYWYRQLPEEGLKFMVYLQKENIIDESGMPKERFSAEFPKEGPSILRIQQVVRGDSAAYFCASSPTRQGEGTQYFGPGTRLLVL.